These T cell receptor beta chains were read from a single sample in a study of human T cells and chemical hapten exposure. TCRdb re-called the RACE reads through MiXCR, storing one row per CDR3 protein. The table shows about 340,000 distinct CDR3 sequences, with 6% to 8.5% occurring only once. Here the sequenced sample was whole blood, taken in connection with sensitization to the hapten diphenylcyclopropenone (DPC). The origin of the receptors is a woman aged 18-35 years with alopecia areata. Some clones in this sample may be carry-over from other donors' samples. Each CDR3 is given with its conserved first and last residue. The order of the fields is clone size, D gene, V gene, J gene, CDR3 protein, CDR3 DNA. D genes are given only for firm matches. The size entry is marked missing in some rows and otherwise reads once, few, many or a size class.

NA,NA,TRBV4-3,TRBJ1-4,CASSHAGNEKLFF,TGCGCCAGCAGCCATGCAGGGAATGAAAAACTGTTTTTT
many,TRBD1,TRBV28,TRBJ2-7,CASSFTSLRDRPYF,TGTGCCAGCAGCTTTACTTCACTCCGGGACAGGCCGTACTTC
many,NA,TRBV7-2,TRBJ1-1,CASSPRTNTEAFF,TGTGCCAGCAGCCCCAGGACCAACACTGAAGCTTTCTTT
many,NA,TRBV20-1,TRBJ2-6,CSAREIAGANVLTF,TGCAGTGCTAGGGAAATAGCTGGGGCCAACGTCCTGACTTTC
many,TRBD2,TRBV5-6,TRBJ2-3,CASSWETSGATDTQYF,TGTGCCAGCAGCTGGGAGACTAGCGGGGCAACAGATACGCAGTATTTT
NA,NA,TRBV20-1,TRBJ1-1,CSAADVRMNTEAFF,TGCAGTGCGGCGGACGTCCGGATGAACACTGAAGCTTTCTTT
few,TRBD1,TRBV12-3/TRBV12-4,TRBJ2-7,CASSRGQGAHEQYF,TGTGCCAGCAGTCGAGGACAGGGGGCCCACGAGCAGTACTTC
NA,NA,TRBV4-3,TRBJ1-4,CASSQDQGWTNEKLFF,TGCGCCAGCAGCCAGGATCAGGGGTGGACTAATGAAAAACTGTTTTTT
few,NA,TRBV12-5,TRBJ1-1,CASGSFLGTEAFF,TGTGCTAGTGGTTCCTTTCTCGGGACTGAAGCTTTCTTT
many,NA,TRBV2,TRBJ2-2,CASSEIGMFGGELFF,TGTGCCAGCAGTGAAATAGGCATGTTCGGCGGGGAGCTGTTTTTT
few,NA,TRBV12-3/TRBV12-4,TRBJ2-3,CASSLGALTDTQYF,TGTGCCAGCAGTTTAGGAGCTTTGACAGATACGCAGTATTTT
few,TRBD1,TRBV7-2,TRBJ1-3,CASSLEAQGRTSGNTIYF,TGTGCCAGCAGCTTAGAAGCACAGGGGCGGACCTCTGGAAACACCATATATTTT
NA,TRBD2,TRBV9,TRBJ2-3,CASSAGGLAIFSSTDTQYF,TGTGCCAGCAGCGCCGGGGGACTAGCGATATTCTCTAGCACAGATACGCAGTATTTT
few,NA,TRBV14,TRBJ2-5,CASSRRGSLAQETQYF,TGTGCCAGCAGCCGTCGGGGTAGCTTGGCTCAAGAGACCCAGTACTTC
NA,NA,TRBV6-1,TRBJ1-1,CASSDSPVEAFF,TGTGCCAGCAGTGACTCCCCAGTTGAAGCTTTCTTT
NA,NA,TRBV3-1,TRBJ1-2,CASSQGGGAGYGYTF,TGTGCCAGCAGCCAAGGCGGCGGGGCAGGCTATGGCTACACCTTC
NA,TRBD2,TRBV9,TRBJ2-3,CASSVGSGTSTDTQYF,TGTGCCAGCAGCGTAGGGAGCGGGACCAGCACAGATACGCAGTATTTT
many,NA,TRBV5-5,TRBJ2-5,CASSLTPETQYF,TGTGCCAGCAGCTTGACCCCGGAGACCCAGTACTTC
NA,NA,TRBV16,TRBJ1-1,CASSPIIGRANTEAFF,TGTGCCAGCAGCCCTATAATTGGGCGCGCGAACACTGAAGCTTTCTTT
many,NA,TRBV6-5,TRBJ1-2,CASRGGFYGYTF,TGTGCCAGCCGGGGGGGGTTCTATGGCTACACCTTC
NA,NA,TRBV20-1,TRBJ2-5,CSAGASRTETQYF,TGCAGTGCCGGCGCCTCTCGTACAGAGACCCAGTACTTC
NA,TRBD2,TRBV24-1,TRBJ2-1,CATSDYAGTSGGADPYNEQFF,TGTGCCACCAGTGATTACGCCGGGACTAGCGGGGGGGCCGATCCTTACAATGAGCAGTTCTTC
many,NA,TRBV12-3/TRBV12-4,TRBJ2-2,CASSPTGPLFF,TGTGCCAGCAGCCCCACGGGGCCGCTGTTTTTT
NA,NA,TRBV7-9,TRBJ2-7,CASSNSRGGPSFHEQYF,TGTGCCAGCAGCAATTCTCGAGGGGGGCCCTCCTTCCACGAGCAGTACTTC
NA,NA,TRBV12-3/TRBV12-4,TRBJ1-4,CASTNQSAATNEKLFF,TGTGCCAGCACCAATCAATCCGCGGCAACTAATGAAAAACTGTTTTTT
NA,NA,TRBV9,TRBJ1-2,CASSTQVYGYTF,TGTGCCAGCAGCACACAGGTCTACGGCTACACCTTC
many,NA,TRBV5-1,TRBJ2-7,CASSLAPWGEQYF,TGCGCCAGCAGCTTGGCTCCGTGGGGCGAGCAGTACTTC
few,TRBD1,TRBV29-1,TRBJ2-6,CSVEGTGLGANVLTF,TGCAGCGTTGAAGGGACAGGTCTTGGGGCCAACGTCCTGACTTTC
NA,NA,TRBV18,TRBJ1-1,CASSPQGGNTEAFF,TGTGCCAGCTCACCACAGGGAGGGAACACTGAAGCTTTCTTT
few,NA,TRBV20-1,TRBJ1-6,CSANRQDPRGALHF,TGCAGTGCAAACAGACAGGACCCCCGTGGAGCCCTCCACTTT
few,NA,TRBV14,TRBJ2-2,CASSRFTGELFF,TGTGCCAGCAGCAGGTTCACCGGGGAGCTGTTTTTT
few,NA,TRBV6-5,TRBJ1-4,CASSPAGTKEEKLFF,TGTGCCAGCAGCCCGGCCGGGACAAAGGAGGAAAAACTGTTTTTT
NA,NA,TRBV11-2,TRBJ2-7,CASSLDRLDYEQYF,TGTGCCAGCAGCTTAGACAGGCTAGACTACGAGCAGTACTTC